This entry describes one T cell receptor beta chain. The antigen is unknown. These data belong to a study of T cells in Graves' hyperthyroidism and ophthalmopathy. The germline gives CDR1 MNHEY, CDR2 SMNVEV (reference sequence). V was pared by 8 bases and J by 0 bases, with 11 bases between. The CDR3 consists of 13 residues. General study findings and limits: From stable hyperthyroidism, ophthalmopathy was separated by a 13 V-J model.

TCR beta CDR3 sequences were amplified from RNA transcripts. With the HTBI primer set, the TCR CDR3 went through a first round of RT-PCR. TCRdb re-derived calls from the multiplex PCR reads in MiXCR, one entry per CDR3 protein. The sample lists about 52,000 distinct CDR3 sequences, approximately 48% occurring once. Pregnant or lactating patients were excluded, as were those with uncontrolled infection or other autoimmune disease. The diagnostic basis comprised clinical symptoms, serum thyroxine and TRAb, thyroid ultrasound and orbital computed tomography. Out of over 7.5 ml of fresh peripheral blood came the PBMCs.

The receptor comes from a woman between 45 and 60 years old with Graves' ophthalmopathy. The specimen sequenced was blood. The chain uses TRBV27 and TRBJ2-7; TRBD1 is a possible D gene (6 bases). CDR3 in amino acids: CASETGLSYEQYF. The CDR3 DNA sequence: TGTGCCAGCGAGACAGGCCTCTCCTACGAGCAGTACTTC.